The following is a T cell receptor (beta chain) sequence with its context. Its target is unknown. This record belongs to a study of T cell repertoires and HLA-DP antigens. Amplification used primers for 54 TRBV and 13 TRBJ segments. Deep-resolution sequencing targeted under 250,000 T cell genomes in pre-culture CD4+ samples. The assay was immunoSEQ multiplex PCR, and TCRdb's table has in-frame clones only and misses some. The table shows over 100,000 clones, with nearly 95% occurring only once. The CDR3 is 16 amino acids. The V end lost 4 bases, the J end lost 0 bases, and 11 bases lay between the germline ends. Germline CDR1 is SGHNT and CDR2 is YYREEE (reference sequence).

The receptor's source is a woman younger than 30 in good health and CMV-seronegative. The sample was CD4+ T cells from PBMCs. V and J are TRBV5-4 and TRBJ2-6; D is unclear. The DNA of the CDR3 is TGTGCCAGCAGCCAGAGGACGGGCTCTGGGGCCAACGTCCTGACTTTC. Encoded protein: CASSQRTGSGANVLTF.